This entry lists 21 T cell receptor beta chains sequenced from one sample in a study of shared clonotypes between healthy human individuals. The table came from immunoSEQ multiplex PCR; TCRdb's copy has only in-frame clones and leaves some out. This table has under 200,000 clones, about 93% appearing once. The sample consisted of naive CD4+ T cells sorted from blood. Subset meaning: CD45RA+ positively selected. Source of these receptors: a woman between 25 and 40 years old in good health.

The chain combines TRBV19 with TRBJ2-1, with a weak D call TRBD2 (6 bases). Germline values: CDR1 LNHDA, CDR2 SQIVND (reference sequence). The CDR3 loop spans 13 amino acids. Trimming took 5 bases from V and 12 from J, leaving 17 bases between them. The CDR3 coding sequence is TGTGCCAGTAGTGCCGACGCCGGGACTGTGCAGTTCTTC. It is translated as CASSADAGTVQFF.

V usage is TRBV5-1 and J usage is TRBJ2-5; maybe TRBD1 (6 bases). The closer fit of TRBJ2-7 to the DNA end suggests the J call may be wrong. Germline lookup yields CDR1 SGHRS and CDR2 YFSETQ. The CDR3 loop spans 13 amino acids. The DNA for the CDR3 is TGCGCCAGCAGGTTTAACAGGGATGACGAGCAGTACTTC. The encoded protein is CASRFNRDDEQYF.

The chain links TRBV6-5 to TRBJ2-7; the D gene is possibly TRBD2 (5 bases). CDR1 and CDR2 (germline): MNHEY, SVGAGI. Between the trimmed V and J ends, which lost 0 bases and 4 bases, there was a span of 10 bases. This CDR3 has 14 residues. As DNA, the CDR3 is TGTGCCAGCAGTTACTCACGGACTGTTTACGAGCAGTACTTC. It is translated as CASSYSRTVYEQYF.

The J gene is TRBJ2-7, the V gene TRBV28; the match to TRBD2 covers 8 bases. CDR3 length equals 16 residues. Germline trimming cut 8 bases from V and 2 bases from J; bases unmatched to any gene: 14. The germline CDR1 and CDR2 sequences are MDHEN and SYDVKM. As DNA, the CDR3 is TGTGCCAGCCAAGGCCCCGGGGGGGCGGTAACCTACGAGCAGTACTTC. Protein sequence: CASQGPGGAVTYEQYF.

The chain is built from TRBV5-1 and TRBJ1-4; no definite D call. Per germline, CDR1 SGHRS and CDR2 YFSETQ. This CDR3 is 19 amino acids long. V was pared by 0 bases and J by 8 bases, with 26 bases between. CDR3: CASSLAGGATPSEKEKLFF. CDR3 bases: TGCGCCAGCAGCTTGGCCGGTGGCGCTACACCCAGCGAGAAGGAAAAACTGTTTTTT.

This CDR3 is CASSGWLGGYTF. In nucleotides, the CDR3 is TGTGCCAGCAGCGGATGGCTGGGCGGCTACACCTTC. The genes are TRBV7-9 and TRBJ1-2; D not resolved. Germline V gives CDR1 SEHNR, CDR2 FQNEAQ (reference sequence). Trimming took off 5 bases at V and 8 bases at J, with 12 bases between the two ends. The CDR3 length is 12 residues.

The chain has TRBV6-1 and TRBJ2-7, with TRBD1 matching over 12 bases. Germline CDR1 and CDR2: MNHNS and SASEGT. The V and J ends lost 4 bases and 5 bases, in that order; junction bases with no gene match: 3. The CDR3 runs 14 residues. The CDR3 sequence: CASSGDRGRDEQYF. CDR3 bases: TGTGCCAGCAGTGGGGACAGGGGGCGCGACGAGCAGTACTTC.

CDR3: CASSQGILQGNYGYTF. In DNA form, the CDR3 reads TGCGCCAGCAGCCAGGGCATCCTCCAGGGTAACTATGGCTACACCTTC. V is TRBV4-1 and J is TRBJ1-2; D is possibly TRBD1 (5 bases). Per germline, CDR1 MGHRA and CDR2 YSYEKL. V was cut by 3 bases and J by 1 base, with 15 bases left in between. CDR3 length: 16 amino acids.

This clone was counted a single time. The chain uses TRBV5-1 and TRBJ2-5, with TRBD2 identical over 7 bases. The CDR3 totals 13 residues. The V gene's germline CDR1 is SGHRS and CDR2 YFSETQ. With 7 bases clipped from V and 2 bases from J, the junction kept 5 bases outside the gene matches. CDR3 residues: CASSERGQETQYF. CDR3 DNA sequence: TGCGCCAGCTCCGAGCGGGGACAAGAGACCCAGTACTTC.

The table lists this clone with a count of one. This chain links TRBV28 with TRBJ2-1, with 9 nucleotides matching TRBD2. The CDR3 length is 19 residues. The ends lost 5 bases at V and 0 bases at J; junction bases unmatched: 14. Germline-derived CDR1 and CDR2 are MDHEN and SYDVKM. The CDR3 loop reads CASSPHGLAGTSSYNEQFF. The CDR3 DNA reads TGTGCCAGCAGTCCACACGGGCTAGCGGGGACGAGCTCCTACAATGAGCAGTTCTTC.

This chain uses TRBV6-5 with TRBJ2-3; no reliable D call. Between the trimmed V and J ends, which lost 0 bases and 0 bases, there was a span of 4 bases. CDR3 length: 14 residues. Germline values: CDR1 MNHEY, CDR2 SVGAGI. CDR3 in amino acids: CASSYSPSTDTQYF. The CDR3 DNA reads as TGTGCCAGCAGTTACTCTCCTAGCACAGATACGCAGTATTTT.

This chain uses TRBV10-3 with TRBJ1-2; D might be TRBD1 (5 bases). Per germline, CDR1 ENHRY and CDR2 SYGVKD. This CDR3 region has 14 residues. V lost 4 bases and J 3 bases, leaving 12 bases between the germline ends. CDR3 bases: TGTGCCATCAGTGGCCGCAGGGATTACTATGGCTACACCTTC. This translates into CAISGRRDYYGYTF.

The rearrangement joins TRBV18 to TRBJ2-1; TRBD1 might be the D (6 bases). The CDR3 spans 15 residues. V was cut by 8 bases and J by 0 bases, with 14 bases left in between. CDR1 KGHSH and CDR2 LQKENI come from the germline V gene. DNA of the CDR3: TGTGCCAGCCCATCCAGGGGTAGCTCCTACAATGAGCAGTTCTTC. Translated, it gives CASPSRGSSYNEQFF.

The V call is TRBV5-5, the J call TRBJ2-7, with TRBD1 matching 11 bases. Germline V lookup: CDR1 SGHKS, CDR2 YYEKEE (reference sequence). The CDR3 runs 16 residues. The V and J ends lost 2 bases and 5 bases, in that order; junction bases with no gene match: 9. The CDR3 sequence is CASSFGSGTGGNEQYF. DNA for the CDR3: TGTGCCAGCAGCTTCGGTTCAGGGACAGGGGGTAACGAGCAGTACTTC.

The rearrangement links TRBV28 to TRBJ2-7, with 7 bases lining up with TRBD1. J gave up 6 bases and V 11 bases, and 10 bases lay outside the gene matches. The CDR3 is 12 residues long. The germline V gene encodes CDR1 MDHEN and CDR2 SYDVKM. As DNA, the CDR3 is TGTGCCGGACAAAGACAGGGTTCCGAGCAGTACTTC. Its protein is CAGQRQGSEQYF. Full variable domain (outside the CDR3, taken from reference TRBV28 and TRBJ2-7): DVKVTQSSRYLVKRTGEKVFLECVQDMDHENMFWYRQDPGLGLRLIYFSYDVKMKEKGDIPEGYSVSREKKERFSLILESASTNQTSMYLCAGQRQGSEQYFGPGTRLTVT.

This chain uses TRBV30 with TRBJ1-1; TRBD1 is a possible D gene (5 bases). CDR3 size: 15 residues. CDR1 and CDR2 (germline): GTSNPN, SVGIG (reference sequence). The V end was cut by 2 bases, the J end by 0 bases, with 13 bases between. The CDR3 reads CAWSTPGLLNTEAFF. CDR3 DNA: TGTGCCTGGAGTACCCCGGGACTCCTGAACACTGAAGCTTTCTTT. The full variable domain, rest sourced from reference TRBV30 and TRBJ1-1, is SQTIHQWPATLVQPVGSPLSLECTVEGTSNPNLYWYRQAAGRGLQLLFYSVGIGQISSEVPQNLSASRPQDRQFILSSKKLLLSDSGFYLCAWSTPGLLNTEAFFGQGTRLTVV.

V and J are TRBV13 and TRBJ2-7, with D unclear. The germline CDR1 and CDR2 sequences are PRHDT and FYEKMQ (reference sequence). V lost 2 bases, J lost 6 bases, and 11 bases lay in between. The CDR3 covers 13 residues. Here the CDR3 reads CASSLRPIREQYF. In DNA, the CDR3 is TGTGCCAGCAGCTTACGACCAATTCGCGAGCAGTACTTC. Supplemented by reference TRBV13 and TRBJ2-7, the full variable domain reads AAGVIQSPRHLIKEKRETATLKCYPIPRHDTVYWYQQGPGQDPQFLISFYEKMQSDKGSIPDRFSAQQFSDYHSELNMSSLELGDSALYFCASSLRPIREQYFGPGTRLTVT.

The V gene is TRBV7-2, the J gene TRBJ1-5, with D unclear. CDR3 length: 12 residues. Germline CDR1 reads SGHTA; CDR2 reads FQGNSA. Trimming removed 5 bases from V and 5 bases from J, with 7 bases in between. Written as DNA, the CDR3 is TGTGCCAGCAGCCTCATGTATCAGCCCCAGCATTTT. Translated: CASSLMYQPQHF.

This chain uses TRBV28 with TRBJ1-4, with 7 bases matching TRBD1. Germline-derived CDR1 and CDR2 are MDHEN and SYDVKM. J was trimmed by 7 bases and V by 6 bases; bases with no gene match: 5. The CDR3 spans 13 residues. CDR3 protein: CASRGQVFEKLFF. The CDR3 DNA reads TGTGCCAGCAGAGGACAGGTATTTGAAAAACTGTTTTTT.

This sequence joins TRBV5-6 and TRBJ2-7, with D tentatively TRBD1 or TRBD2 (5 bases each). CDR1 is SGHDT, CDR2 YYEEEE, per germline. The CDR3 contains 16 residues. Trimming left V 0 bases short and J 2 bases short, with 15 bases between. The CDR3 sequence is CASSLEVGALPYEQYF. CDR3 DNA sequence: TGTGCCAGCAGCTTGGAGGTCGGGGCTCTTCCCTACGAGCAGTACTTC.

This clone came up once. The CDR3 protein is CASSLGLAGWYEQFF. CDR3 DNA sequence: TGCGCCAGCAGCTTGGGACTAGCGGGATGGTATGAGCAGTTCTTC. The V and J genes are TRBV5-1 and TRBJ2-1, with TRBD2 matching 11 bases. The V gene's germline CDR1 is SGHRS and CDR2 YFSETQ. This CDR3 has 15 residues. The V gene end was trimmed by 0 bases and the J gene end by 8 bases; junction bases not matched to a gene: 4.